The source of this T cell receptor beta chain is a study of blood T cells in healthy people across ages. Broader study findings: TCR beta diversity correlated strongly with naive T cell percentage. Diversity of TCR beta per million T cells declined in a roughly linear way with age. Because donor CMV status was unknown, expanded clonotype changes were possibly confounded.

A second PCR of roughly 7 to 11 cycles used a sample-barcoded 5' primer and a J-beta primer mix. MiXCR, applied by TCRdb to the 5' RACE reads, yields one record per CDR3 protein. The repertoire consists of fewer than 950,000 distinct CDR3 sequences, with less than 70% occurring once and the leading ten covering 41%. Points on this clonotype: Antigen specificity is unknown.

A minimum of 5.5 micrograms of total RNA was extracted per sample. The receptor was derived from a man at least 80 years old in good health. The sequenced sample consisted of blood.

CDR3 loop: CASSSRGAGSYYNEQFF. CDR3 coding DNA: TGTGCCAGCAGTTCGAGGGGGGCAGGGTCTTACTACAATGAGCAGTTCTTC. This chain links TRBV28 with TRBJ2-1; D is perhaps TRBD1 or TRBD2 (6 bases each). Trimming cost V 4 bases and J 3 bases, with 19 bases left between them. CDR3 length: 17 amino acids. Looked up from germline, CDR1 is MDHEN and CDR2 is SYDVKM.